The next 8 T cell receptor beta chains were all read from a single sample in a study of cytomegalovirus exposure and HLA in healthy donors. Primers: 60 Vbeta forward and 13 Jbeta reverse. Sequencing used immunoSEQ multiplex PCR; TCRdb keeps in-frame clones, though not all of them. The sample includes about 160,000 clones, 65% to 85% seen only once; the top ten take approximately 1.5%. Sequenced sample: PBMCs. The receptors shown here come from a woman between 18 and 29 years old in good health and CMV-seronegative.

This clone was counted between two and nine times. The chain employs TRBV29-1 and TRBJ2-5; tentatively, D is TRBD2 (6 bases). The V end was cut by 4 bases, the J end by 3 bases, with 9 bases between. The CDR3 totals 12 residues. The germline gives CDR1 SQVTM, CDR2 ANQGSEA. CDR3 protein: CSVGGTEETQYF. CDR3 in DNA: TGCAGCGTTGGAGGGACTGAAGAGACCCAGTACTTC.

The chain links TRBV5-4 to TRBJ1-2; TRBD1 agrees at 8 bases. This CDR3 region has 14 residues. Germline CDR1 SGHNT, CDR2 YYREEE (reference sequence). V shed 4 bases and J 8 bases; nucleotides not matched to a gene: 10. CDR3 sequence: CASSTRQGLSGYTF. The CDR3 nucleotides are TGTGCCAGCAGCACTCGACAGGGGCTGAGCGGCTACACCTTC.

The rearrangement joins TRBV10-1 to TRBJ1-3, with 7 bases lining up with TRBD1. The CDR3 runs 15 residues. The trim removed 4 bases at V and 1 base at J, leaving 4 bases unmatched. Germline CDR1 reads WNHNN; CDR2 reads SYGVQD (reference sequence). The CDR3 DNA reads as TGCGCCAGCAGTGCGGGACAGCCATCTGGAAACACCATATATTTT. This sequence encodes CASSAGQPSGNTIYF.

This clone was detected a few times. The rearrangement joins TRBV14 to TRBJ2-2; 9 bases map to TRBD2. The length of the CDR3 is 16 residues. Trimming at V came to 1 base and at J to 0 bases, leaving 0 bases not matched to a gene. CDR1 and CDR2 (germline): SGHDN, FVKESK. CDR3 nucleotides: TGTGCCAGCAGCCAAGCTAGCGGGACGAACACCGGGGAGCTGTTTTTT. This gives the protein CASSQASGTNTGELFF.

The V call is TRBV7-9, the J call TRBJ1-5, with a possible D match to TRBD1 (6 bases). CDR1 SEHNR and CDR2 FQNEAQ come from the germline V gene (reference sequence). V was shortened by 1 base and J by 7 bases, with 11 bases between the two germline ends. The CDR3 spans 14 residues. In DNA form, the CDR3 reads TGTGCCAGCAGCTTAGGGACAGCGGCGCAGCCCCAGCATTTT. It translates to CASSLGTAAQPQHF.

The chain employs TRBV29-1 and TRBJ2-4; perhaps TRBD1 as D (6 bases). The CDR3 extends over 15 amino acids. V lost 0 bases and J lost 6, with 15 bases in between. The germline V gene encodes CDR1 SQVTM and CDR2 ANQGSEA. The DNA for the CDR3 is TGCAGCGTTGAAGATGGGGGCAGGGTGGGAAACATTCAGTACTTC. It codes for CSVEDGGRVGNIQYF.

This clone was counted between two and nine times. The chain couples TRBV5-6 to TRBJ1-5; no definite D call. The V gene lost 1 base and the J gene lost 4 bases, with 3 bases spanning the gap. Germline V gives CDR1 SGHDT, CDR2 YYEEEE. The CDR3 runs 12 residues. CDR3 sequence (DNA): TGTGCCAGCAGCTTGCGGAATCAGCCCCAGCATTTT. It specifies CASSLRNQPQHF.

As DNA, the CDR3 is TGTGCCAACCAGCACCCCCCGGGACAGGGGGCGCGAACTGAAGCTTTCTTT. Translating it yields CANQHPPGQGARTEAFF. This chain joins TRBV7-9 and TRBJ1-1; 12 bases line up with TRBD1. The CDR3 has 17 amino acids. The V gene's germline CDR1 is SEHNR and CDR2 FQNEAQ (reference sequence). The V gene end was trimmed by 10 bases and the J gene end by 5 bases; junction bases not matched to a gene: 17.